This is a list of T cell receptor beta chains from one sample in a study of blood T cell repertoires in COVID-19. Clones were sequenced by immunoSEQ multiplex PCR, and TCRdb holds only the in-frame ones, with some missing. The sample lists under 95,000 clones, around 80% occurring once. The sequencing sample was made of peripheral blood. These receptors were collected from a woman older than 75 with acute or convalescent COVID-19. CDR3s include the opening cysteine and the closing phenylalanine or tryptophan. The D gene is left open where the match is weak. The size of a clone is reported for some rows only, either as once, few or many, or as a class for expanded clones.

J gene	clone size	D gene	V gene	CDR3 DNA	CDR3 protein
TRBJ2-1	NA	TRBD1	TRBV7-2	TGTGCCAGCAGCCCACAGGGGGAGACCTACAATGAGCAGTTCTTC	CASSPQGETYNEQFF
TRBJ1-1	NA	TRBD1	TRBV28	TGTGCCAGCAGTCCGGGGACAGCGAACACTGAAGCTTTCTTT	CASSPGTANTEAFF
TRBJ2-7	NA	TRBD1	TRBV5-1	TGCGCCAGCAGACCAGGACAGGGGGTCGAGCAGTACTTC	CASRPGQGVEQYF
TRBJ2-1	NA	TRBD2	TRBV6-2/TRBV6-3	TGTGCCAGCAGCTTCCAACCACGGGGGCTAGCGGGAGAGCGTATGTTCAATGAGCAGTTCTTC	CASSFQPRGLAGERMFNEQFF
TRBJ2-1	NA	NA	TRBV6-2/TRBV6-3	TGTGCCAGCAGCCCTTTAACTCCGAGGTCCTACAATGAGCAGTTCTTC	CASSPLTPRSYNEQFF
TRBJ2-3	NA	NA	TRBV6-6	TGTGCCAGCAGCCAGTATACAGATACGCAGTATTTT	CASSQYTDTQYF
TRBJ2-1	NA	TRBD2	TRBV5-1	TGCGCCAGCAGCTTGCCTTCGTTAGCGGGAGTGGATGAGCAGTTCTTC	CASSLPSLAGVDEQFF
TRBJ2-1	few	TRBD2	TRBV7-2	TGTGCCAGCAGCCCTCCTAGCGGGAGTCATGAGCAGTTCTTC	CASSPPSGSHEQFF
TRBJ2-7	NA	TRBD2	TRBV4-2	TGTGCCAGCAGCCAAGAATGGCTAGCGGGAGTCGAGCAGTACTTC	CASSQEWLAGVEQYF
TRBJ1-5	NA	NA	TRBV19	TGTGCCAGTAGTATCCCCCTCAATCAGCCCCAGCATTTT	CASSIPLNQPQHF
TRBJ2-2	NA	NA	TRBV7-8	TGTGCCAGCAGCTTCGGGGGAAACGGGGAGCTGTTTTTT	CASSFGGNGELFF
TRBJ2-1	NA	NA	TRBV11-2	TGTGCCAGCAGTATCGTCTCCTACAATGAGCAGTTCTTC	CASSIVSYNEQFF
TRBJ1-2	NA	TRBD1	TRBV9	TGTGCCAGCAGCGTAGTACAGGGGCAAGGCTACACCTTC	CASSVVQGQGYTF
TRBJ1-1	NA	NA	TRBV5-1	TGCGCCAGCAGCAGGAAGGACAGCACTGAAGCTTTCTTT	CASSRKDSTEAFF
TRBJ2-7	NA	NA	TRBV28	TGTGCCAGCATGGCCCCGGGGGGCAGGAGCTCCTACGAGCAGTACTTC	CASMAPGGRSSYEQYF
TRBJ1-1	NA	TRBD1	TRBV18	TGTGCCAGCTCACCACTACAGGGGGTGAACACTGAAGCTTTCTTT	CASSPLQGVNTEAFF
TRBJ2-1	NA	NA	TRBV6-2/TRBV6-3	TGTGCCAGCAGTTACCCGCCGGGAGCCGCCTCCTACAATGAGCAGTTCTTC	CASSYPPGAASYNEQFF
TRBJ2-7	NA	TRBD2	TRBV9	TGTGCCAGCAGCGCCTCTAGCGGGAAGGCCTACGAGCAGTACTTC	CASSASSGKAYEQYF
TRBJ2-3	NA	TRBD1	TRBV3-1/TRBV3-2	TGTGCCAGCAGCCCTCGACAGGGGGCATACGATACGCAGTATTTT	CASSPRQGAYDTQYF
TRBJ2-5	NA	TRBD2	TRBV7-3	TGTGCCAGCAGCCCGGGGACTACCGGGGAGACCCAGTACTTC	CASSPGTTGETQYF
TRBJ2-7	NA	TRBD2	TRBV5-4	TGTGCCAGCAGCTTGACGGGACTAGCCCACGAGCAGTACTTC	CASSLTGLAHEQYF
TRBJ2-2	NA	TRBD2	TRBV5-1	TGCGCCAGCAGTTTCCAGCCGGGAGGCTTAAACACCGGGGAGCTGTTTTTT	CASSFQPGGLNTGELFF
TRBJ1-1	NA	NA	TRBV7-8	TGTGCCAGCAGCCATACAGTGAACACTGAAGCTTTCTTT	CASSHTVNTEAFF
TRBJ2-3	NA	TRBD2	TRBV7-2	TGTGCCAGCAGCCCCGGACTAGCGACAGATACGCAGTATTTT	CASSPGLATDTQYF
TRBJ2-1	NA	TRBD2	TRBV10-3	TGTGCCATCAGTGAGTCGATGGGAGGGGAGCAGTTCTTC	CAISESMGGEQFF
TRBJ2-7	NA	TRBD2	TRBV18	TGTGCCAGCTCACCAGGAAGAACTAGCGGGAACTACGAGCAGTACTTC	CASSPGRTSGNYEQYF
TRBJ2-1	NA	TRBD1	TRBV3-1/TRBV3-2	TGTGCCAGCAGCCAAGAACTCCCCGGGACAGGATACTACAATGAGCAGTTCTTC	CASSQELPGTGYYNEQFF
TRBJ1-5	NA	TRBD1	TRBV7-9	TGTGCCAGCAGCCACGGGAAAGGGACAGGGAATAGCAATCAGCCCCAGCATTTT	CASSHGKGTGNSNQPQHF